A single sample is the source of the 20 T cell receptor beta chains below, sequenced in a study of memory CD4+ T cells and cytomegalovirus serostatus. Profiling relied on immunoSEQ multiplex PCR, and the TCRdb table lists in-frame clones only, not all of them. The repertoire holds approximately 61,000 clones, approximately 78% seen once, with about 1% in the top ten. The sort gate was single viable CD3+CD4+CD8-CD45RO+ cells for memory CD4+ T cells. The sample was memory CD4+ T cells from blood. These receptors originate from an adult in good health and CMV-seronegative.

The J gene is TRBJ1-2, the V gene TRBV2; D is unclear. The CDR3 contains 13 residues. Trimming cost V 6 bases and J 4 bases, with 12 bases left between them. Germline lookup yields CDR1 SNHLY and CDR2 FYNNEI. The CDR3 sequence: CASRARTSYGYTF. The CDR3 DNA follows: TGTGCCAGCAGGGCTCGTACGTCCTATGGCTACACCTTC.

This clone came up a few times. The CDR3 sequence: CASSLTGGDPTGELFF. CDR3 coding DNA: TGCGCCAGCAGCTTAACTGGCGGAGACCCCACCGGGGAGCTGTTTTTT. This sequence joins TRBV5-1 and TRBJ2-2; D is unresolved. Per germline, CDR1 SGHRS and CDR2 YFSETQ. This CDR3 region has 16 residues. V lost 2 bases and J lost 4, with 15 bases in between.

This chain joins TRBV9 and TRBJ2-7; 9 nucleotides align to TRBD2. CDR1 and CDR2 from the germline V gene are SGDLS and YYNGEE. The CDR3 runs to 15 residues. With 0 bases clipped from V and 7 bases from J, the junction kept 8 bases outside the gene matches. CDR3 protein: CASSVVPSGAGEQYF. Here the CDR3 DNA reads TGTGCCAGCAGCGTAGTTCCTAGCGGGGCAGGAGAGCAGTACTTC.

This rearrangement joins TRBV7-3 to TRBJ2-3; 11 nucleotides align to TRBD1. The CDR3 is 15 residues long. Trimming cost V 5 bases and J 5 bases; bases outside gene matches: 6. The V gene's germline CDR1 is SGHTA and CDR2 FQGTGA. CDR3 protein: CASSRGTGGIDTQYF. Here the CDR3 DNA reads TGTGCCAGCAGCCGCGGGACAGGGGGGATAGATACGCAGTATTTT.

This clone turned up a few times. This chain joins TRBV11-1 and TRBJ1-1; possible D gene TRBD1, 6 bases. Looked up from germline, CDR1 is SGHAT and CDR2 is FQDESV (reference sequence). The ends were cut back, 8 bases at V and 3 bases at J, with 13 bases in the middle. The CDR3 runs to 13 residues. The CDR3 DNA follows: TGTGCCAGCGCTAAACAGGGTTACACTGAAGCTTTCTTT. Its translation: CASAKQGYTEAFF.

This chain links TRBV5-1 with TRBJ1-4; no reliable D call. The germline V gene encodes CDR1 SGHRS and CDR2 YFSETQ. The CDR3 is 16 amino acids. The V gene lost 4 bases and the J gene lost 1 base, with 14 bases spanning the gap. CDR3 protein: CASSTIGRRTNEKLFF. The CDR3 nucleotides are TGCGCCAGCAGCACGATTGGACGCCGAACTAATGAAAAACTGTTTTTT.

This clone was observed a few times. This chain links TRBV14 with TRBJ2-1; weak D call: TRBD2 (5 bases). V lost 2 bases, J lost 5 bases, and 16 bases lay in between. The CDR3 is 16 residues long. Per germline, CDR1 SGHDN and CDR2 FVKESK. For the CDR3, the DNA is TGTGCCAGCAGCCAAAAGAGGGATTGGCCTAACAATGAGCAGTTCTTC. Its translation is CASSQKRDWPNNEQFF.

The chain joins TRBV5-1 to TRBJ1-3; D is ambiguous. The CDR3 contains 15 residues. Germline CDR1 and CDR2: SGHRS and YFSETQ. Trimming took off 0 bases at V and 4 bases at J, with 11 bases between the two ends. The CDR3 spells CASSLDGFSGNTIYF. In DNA form, the CDR3 reads TGCGCCAGCAGCTTGGATGGGTTCTCAGGAAACACCATATATTTT.

The chain is built from TRBV11-2 and TRBJ1-1, with unresolved D. In germline, CDR1 is SGHAT, CDR2 FQNNGV. CDR3 size: 13 residues. V dropped 5 bases and J dropped 1 base, with 8 bases sitting between them. For the CDR3, the DNA is TGTGCCAGCAGCCCAGATCCGAACACTGAAGCTTTCTTT. This translates into CASSPDPNTEAFF. Supplemented by reference TRBV11-2 and TRBJ1-1, the full variable domain reads EAGVAQSPRYKIIEKRQSVAFWCNPISGHATLYWYQQILGQGPKLLIQFQNNGVVDDSQLPKDRFSAERLKGVDSTLKIQPAKLEDSAVYLCASSPDPNTEAFFGQGTRLTVV.

The chain employs TRBV30 and TRBJ1-1; D remains ambiguous. The length of the CDR3 is 16 residues. Germline CDR1 and CDR2: GTSNPN and SVGIG (reference sequence). Trimming cost V 0 bases and J 1 base, with 15 bases left between them. CDR3 amino acids: CAWSVRFGRPNTEAFF. CDR3 DNA sequence: TGTGCCTGGAGTGTACGTTTTGGCAGGCCGAACACTGAAGCTTTCTTT.

This clone turned up a few times. V and J are TRBV9 and TRBJ1-4; D call uncertain. Deletions cut 6 bases from V and 5 bases from J, with 17 bases between. CDR1 and CDR2 (germline): SGDLS, YYNGEE. The CDR3 is made up of 15 amino acids. Here the CDR3 DNA reads TGTGCCAGCACCCCGTACCCGGGAGGGAATGAAAAACTGTTTTTT. This codes for CASTPYPGGNEKLFF.

The V gene is TRBV19, the J gene TRBJ1-2, with TRBD1 matching over 7 bases. V lost 6 bases to trimming and J lost 1 base; unmatched junction nucleotides: 5. CDR3 length: 14 amino acids. The germline CDR1 and CDR2 sequences are LNHDA and SQIVND (reference sequence). This CDR3 is CASSYQGVNYGYTF. In DNA, the CDR3 is TGTGCCAGTAGCTATCAGGGGGTTAACTATGGCTACACCTTC. The full variable domain, its missing parts supplied by reference TRBV19 and TRBJ1-2, is DGGITQSPKYLFRKEGQNVTLSCEQNLNHDAMYWYRQDPGQGLRLIYYSQIVNDFQKGDIAEGYSVSREKKESFPLTVTSAQKNPTAFYLCASSYQGVNYGYTFGSGTRLTVV.

The chain couples TRBV25-1 to TRBJ1-2; 9 bases line up with TRBD1. After removal of 8 bases from V and 8 bases from J, the junction contained 18 bases not matched to a gene. The CDR3 consists of 16 residues. Germline CDR1 is MGHDK and CDR2 is SYGVNS. The CDR3 DNA sequence: TGTGCCAGCTCTGAACCGGGACAGGGCCCTCTTGGCGGCTACACCTTC. It encodes CASSEPGQGPLGGYTF.

The V gene is TRBV12-5, the J gene TRBJ1-6; D gene ambiguous. The V end lost 1 base, the J end lost 7 bases, and 14 bases lay between the germline ends. This CDR3 comprises 16 residues. Germline CDR1 is LGHNT and CDR2 is FRNRAP. The chain's CDR3 is CASGLALSVRNSPLHF. CDR3 sequence (DNA): TGTGCTAGTGGTTTGGCCCTCAGCGTCAGAAATTCACCCCTCCACTTT.

The chain couples TRBV7-9 to TRBJ1-2; D perhaps matches TRBD1 (5 bases). V was clipped by 5 bases and J by 0 bases, with 10 bases between them. The germline V gene encodes CDR1 SEHNR and CDR2 FQNEAQ (reference sequence). The CDR3 runs 14 residues. CDR3 region: CASSRGQANYGYTF. CDR3 in DNA: TGTGCCAGCAGCAGGGGCCAAGCTAACTATGGCTACACCTTC.

The chain links TRBV6-1 to TRBJ1-4, with D hard to call. Germline values: CDR1 MNHNS, CDR2 SASEGT. This CDR3 has 13 residues. Trimming cost V 6 bases and J 4 bases, with 9 bases left between them. CDR3 nucleotide sequence: TGTGCCAGCAGAAGGGATAATAATGAAAAACTGTTTTTT. Encoded protein: CASRRDNNEKLFF.

V gene TRBV9 combines with J gene TRBJ1-3, with D possibly being TRBD1 (5 bases). Per germline, CDR1 SGDLS and CDR2 YYNGEE. Trimming removed 4 bases at V and 0 bases at J, with 8 bases between. CDR3 size: 14 residues. CDR3 nucleotides: TGTGCCAGCAGCACACAGGCCTCTGGAAACACCATATATTTT. Its protein is CASSTQASGNTIYF.

This chain joins TRBV14 and TRBJ2-3; 7 positions agree with TRBD1. This CDR3 comprises 17 residues. With V trimmed by 3 bases and J by 4 bases, 13 bases remained unmatched. Germline CDR1 is SGHDN and CDR2 is FVKESK. The CDR3 loop reads CASSQIRTGLLADTQYF. The CDR3 DNA is TGTGCCAGCAGCCAGATTCGGACAGGCCTCTTGGCAGATACGCAGTATTTT.

This rearrangement joins TRBV5-1 to TRBJ2-3; 8 bases match TRBD2. Germline values: CDR1 SGHRS, CDR2 YFSETQ. J lost 2 bases, V lost 0 bases, and 2 bases had no gene match. CDR3 length equals 15 residues. This CDR3 is CASSLAGGPTDTQYF. The CDR3 bases are TGCGCCAGCAGCTTGGCGGGGGGGCCCACAGATACGCAGTATTTT.

This rearrangement joins TRBV4-1 to TRBJ1-2; TRBD1 might be the D (6 bases). Trimming shortened V by 4 bases and J by 3 bases, and 18 bases separated the two germline ends. This CDR3 has 16 amino acids. Germline values: CDR1 MGHRA, CDR2 YSYEKL. Here the CDR3 DNA reads TGCGCCAGCAGCCTCCAAGGCATCGGGGGCGACTATGGCTACACCTTC. This codes for CASSLQGIGGDYGYTF.